This TCR beta chain was captured by sequencing in a study of blood T cell repertoires in COVID-19. In the study overall: Researchers got acute and convalescent COVID-19 samples from the United States, Italy and Spain.

The protocol was immunoSEQ multiplex PCR, while the TCRdb copy is restricted to in-frame clones and leaves out a portion. The data contain some 140,000 clones, around 80% of them seen just once; the ten biggest clones take up approximately 3.6%. Source material: peripheral blood. The sequence derives from a man aged 55-75 years with acute or convalescent COVID-19.

The CDR3: CASSLELHSGNTIYF. The CDR3 nucleotides read TGTGCCAGCAGCTTGGAACTACACTCTGGAAACACCATATATTTT. This chain uses TRBV5-8 with TRBJ1-3; unclear D gene. CDR3 size: 15 residues. Germline V gene lookup returns CDR1 SGHTS and CDR2 YDEGEE. V lost 0 bases and J 0 bases, leaving 7 bases between the germline ends.